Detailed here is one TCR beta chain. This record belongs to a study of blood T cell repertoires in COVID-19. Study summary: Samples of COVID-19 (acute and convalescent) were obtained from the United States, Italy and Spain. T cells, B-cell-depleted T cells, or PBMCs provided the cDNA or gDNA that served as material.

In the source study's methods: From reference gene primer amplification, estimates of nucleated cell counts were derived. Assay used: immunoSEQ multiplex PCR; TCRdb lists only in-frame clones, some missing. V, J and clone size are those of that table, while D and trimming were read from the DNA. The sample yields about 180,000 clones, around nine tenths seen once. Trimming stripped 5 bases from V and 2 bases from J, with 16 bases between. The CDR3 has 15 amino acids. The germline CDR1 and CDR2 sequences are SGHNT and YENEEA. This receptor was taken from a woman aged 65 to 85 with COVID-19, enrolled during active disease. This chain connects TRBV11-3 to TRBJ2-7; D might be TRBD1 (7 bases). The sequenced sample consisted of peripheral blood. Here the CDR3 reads CASSRGGTDPYEQYF. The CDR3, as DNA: TGTGCCAGCAGCCGAGGGGGGACAGATCCCTACGAGCAGTACTTC.